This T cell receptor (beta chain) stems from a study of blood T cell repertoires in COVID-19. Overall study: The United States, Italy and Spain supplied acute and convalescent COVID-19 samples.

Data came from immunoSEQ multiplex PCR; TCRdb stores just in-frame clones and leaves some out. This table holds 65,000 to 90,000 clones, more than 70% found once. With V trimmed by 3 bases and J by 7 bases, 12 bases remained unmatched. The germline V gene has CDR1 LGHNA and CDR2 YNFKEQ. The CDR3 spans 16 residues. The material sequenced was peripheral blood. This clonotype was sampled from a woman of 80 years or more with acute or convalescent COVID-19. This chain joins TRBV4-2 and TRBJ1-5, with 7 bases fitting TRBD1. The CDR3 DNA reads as TGTGCCAGCAGCCAGAAGAGTAGCGGACAGGCCCAGCCCCAGCATTTT. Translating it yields CASSQKSSGQAQPQHF.